A selection of T cell receptor beta chains follows, all from one sample in a study of blood T cell repertoires in COVID-19. Profiled with immunoSEQ multiplex PCR; TCRdb holds only in-frame clones, not every one. The sample shows about 21,000 clones, 83% of them seen only once. Sequencing input: peripheral blood. These receptor sequences come from a human donor in a cohort sampled during active COVID-19. Both conserved end residues are part of each CDR3. The D gene is left open where the match is weak. Expanded clones are given a class, and other clones once, few, many or no size at all.

length,J,D,size,V,DNA,CDR3
14,TRBJ2-5,TRBD1,once,TRBV9,TGTGCCAGCAGCCCGAGGGGACAGGAAGAGACCCAGTACTTC,CASSPRGQEETQYF
12,TRBJ1-2,.,.,TRBV2,TGTGCCAGCAGGAGACAGATCTATGGCTACACCTTC,CASRRQIYGYTF
17,TRBJ1-1,.,.,TRBV3-1/TRBV3-2,TGTGCCAGCAGCCAAGATGTCGGGGGTTCGATGAACACTGAAGCTTTCTTT,CASSQDVGGSMNTEAFF
13,TRBJ1-5,TRBD1,.,TRBV30,TGTGCCTGCTCACAGGGGGCGCGTCAGCCCCAGCATTTT,CACSQGARQPQHF
14,TRBJ1-3,.,.,TRBV28,TGTGCCAGCAGCTTTGGAGGGCCTGGAAACACCATATATTTT,CASSFGGPGNTIYF
16,TRBJ1-2,.,.,TRBV4-3,TGCGCCAGCAGCCAAGGAGGAGCAAAAGAAGACTATGGCTACACCTTC,CASSQGGAKEDYGYTF
17,TRBJ2-2,.,few,TRBV3-1/TRBV3-2,TGTGCCAGCAGCCAAGTATTTCGTCGTCGGGACACCGGGGAGCTGTTTTTT,CASSQVFRRRDTGELFF
15,TRBJ2-2,.,few,TRBV19,TGTGCCAGTAGTGCGGGGTTGGGGGTGTCCGGGGAGCTGTTTTTT,CASSAGLGVSGELFF
12,TRBJ2-1,.,.,TRBV7-9,TGTGCCAGCAGCTTAACATCCCATGAGCAGTTCTTC,CASSLTSHEQFF
15,TRBJ2-3,.,.,TRBV7-3,TGTGCCAGCAGCTTGTACCCGGGGAGTACAGATACGCAGTATTTT,CASSLYPGSTDTQYF
13,TRBJ2-3,TRBD2,.,TRBV27,TGTGCCAGCATACGTAGCGGGACAGATACGCAGTATTTT,CASIRSGTDTQYF
17,TRBJ2-1,TRBD2,.,TRBV6-1,TGTGCCAGCAGTGAGCTTTTTAGAGCGGGGGGATACAATGAGCAGTTCTTC,CASSELFRAGGYNEQFF
17,TRBJ2-3,TRBD2,.,TRBV19,TGTGCCAGTAGTTTCCTCCTCACTAGCGGGGCCACAGATACGCAGTATTTT,CASSFLLTSGATDTQYF
15,TRBJ1-2,TRBD1,.,TRBV6-5,TGTGCCAGCCGACCCGCGACAGGGGGCGCAAGCGGCTACACCTTC,CASRPATGGASGYTF
14,TRBJ2-1,.,.,TRBV2,TGTGCCAGCAGTGAGCGAGGGCCGCCCGGTGAGCAGTTCTTC,CASSERGPPGEQFF
16,TRBJ2-1,TRBD1,.,TRBV19,TGTGCCAGTAACCCGGGACAGAGGTTCACCTACAATGAGCAGTTCTTC,CASNPGQRFTYNEQFF
16,TRBJ1-1,TRBD1,.,TRBV11-2,TGTGCCAGCAGCCCTCGACAGGGGTATACGAACACTGAAGCTTTCTTT,CASSPRQGYTNTEAFF
14,TRBJ1-5,TRBD1,.,TRBV18,TGTGCCAGCTCGGCCGGGACAGGGGACCAGCCCCAGCATTTT,CASSAGTGDQPQHF
18,TRBJ1-5,.,once,TRBV4-1,TGCGCCAGCAGCCACCCAAACGGGGGTGTTGGTAGCAATCAGCCCCAGCATTTT,CASSHPNGGVGSNQPQHF
14,TRBJ2-7,TRBD2,.,TRBV11-3,TGTGCCAGCAGCCTACCGGGACTAACCTACGAGCAGTACTTC,CASSLPGLTYEQYF
16,TRBJ1-1,TRBD1,.,TRBV5-1,TGCGCCAGCAGCTTCCCTATGACAGGGACGAACACTGAAGCTTTCTTT,CASSFPMTGTNTEAFF
15,TRBJ2-1,.,.,TRBV4-3,TGCGCCAGCAGCCAAGATGGTCAGGGGTACAATGAGCAGTTCTTC,CASSQDGQGYNEQFF
14,TRBJ2-4,TRBD1,.,TRBV3-1/TRBV3-2,TGTGCCAGCAGCCAGGGGACAGGATTCAACATTCAGTACTTC,CASSQGTGFNIQYF
15,TRBJ2-1,TRBD2,.,TRBV5-1,TGCGCCAGCAGCCTGACTAGCGGGGGGCCCAATGAGCAGTTCTTC,CASSLTSGGPNEQFF
17,TRBJ2-1,.,.,TRBV6-2/TRBV6-3,TGTGCCAGCAGCCGCTCTGTTCTCGAGGCCGGAGGGAATGAGCAGTTCTTC,CASSRSVLEAGGNEQFF
14,TRBJ1-2,.,medium-sized,TRBV5-1,TGCGCCAGCAGGTTGGGGCAGGGTTCCTATGGCTACACCTTC,CASRLGQGSYGYTF
17,TRBJ1-2,.,.,TRBV5-5,TGTGCCAGCAGCCCGAATCTAGGAGTAGGCGTCATACGTGGCTACACCTTC,CASSPNLGVGVIRGYTF
14,TRBJ2-7,TRBD1,.,TRBV5-1,TGCGCCAGCAGCCAACAGGGGCCGGACTACGAGCAGTACTTC,CASSQQGPDYEQYF
13,TRBJ2-2,.,once,TRBV5-1,TGCGCCAGCCGTCCTCCCGCGGGGGGGGAGCTGTTTTTT,CASRPPAGGELFF
15,TRBJ1-2,TRBD1,.,TRBV4-1,TGCGCCAGCAGCCAAGAGACAGGGGTTCCCTATGGCTACACCTTC,CASSQETGVPYGYTF
15,TRBJ1-4,.,.,TRBV7-2,TGTGCCAGCAGCTTAGCAGCCTCAACTAATGAAAAACTGTTTTTT,CASSLAASTNEKLFF
13,TRBJ2-5,.,.,TRBV2,TGTGCCAGCAAAGGGGGGGCGGGTGAGACCCAGTACTTC,CASKGGAGETQYF
12,TRBJ2-7,.,.,TRBV6-6,TGTGCCAGCTCCTGGGCGGGCTACGAGCAGTACTTC,CASSWAGYEQYF
18,TRBJ1-6,.,few,TRBV7-2,TGTGCCAGCAGCTTAAGTCTGGCCCGGAGAGGGATGAGTTCACCCCTCCACTTT,CASSLSLARRGMSSPLHF
14,TRBJ1-6,TRBD1,once,TRBV5-4,TGTGCCAGCAGCTTAAGGACAGGGGATTCACCCCTCCACTTT,CASSLRTGDSPLHF
14,TRBJ1-2,TRBD1,.,TRBV27,TGTGCCAGCAGTTTATCGGCAGGGGGTGGTGGCTACACCTTC,CASSLSAGGGGYTF
16,TRBJ1-1,.,.,TRBV11-2,TGTGCCAGCAGCACCTACGGCAGGGTTACTGACACTGAAGCTTTCTTT,CASSTYGRVTDTEAFF
17,TRBJ1-4,TRBD1,.,TRBV19,TGTGCCAGTAGTCAACGGACAGGGGGCGCGGACCTTGAAAAACTGTTTTTT,CASSQRTGGADLEKLFF
13,TRBJ2-1,TRBD2,few,TRBV10-2,TGCGCCTTAGGGACTAGCGGCGGGAATGAGCAGTTCTTC,CALGTSGGNEQFF
11,TRBJ1-1,.,few,TRBV29-1,TGCAGCGCTGAAGGCGCCAGGTCGGCTTTCTTT,CSAEGARSAFF
14,TRBJ1-1,.,.,TRBV6-5,TGTGCCAGCAGTTACGGTCCCACGGGGACTGAAGCTTTCTTT,CASSYGPTGTEAFF
15,TRBJ2-2,TRBD2,.,TRBV2,TGTGCCAGCAGTGGGCGGGGGACGGACACCGGGGAGCTGTTTTTT,CASSGRGTDTGELFF
16,TRBJ1-6,.,.,TRBV14,TGTGCCAGCAGCCAAGGGGGGCCCCGATTACGCTCACCCCTCCACTTT,CASSQGGPRLRSPLHF
16,TRBJ2-7,TRBD2,few,TRBV5-8,TGTGCCAGCAGCTTGGAGGGACTAGGGGCCTCCTACGAGCAGTACTTC,CASSLEGLGASYEQYF